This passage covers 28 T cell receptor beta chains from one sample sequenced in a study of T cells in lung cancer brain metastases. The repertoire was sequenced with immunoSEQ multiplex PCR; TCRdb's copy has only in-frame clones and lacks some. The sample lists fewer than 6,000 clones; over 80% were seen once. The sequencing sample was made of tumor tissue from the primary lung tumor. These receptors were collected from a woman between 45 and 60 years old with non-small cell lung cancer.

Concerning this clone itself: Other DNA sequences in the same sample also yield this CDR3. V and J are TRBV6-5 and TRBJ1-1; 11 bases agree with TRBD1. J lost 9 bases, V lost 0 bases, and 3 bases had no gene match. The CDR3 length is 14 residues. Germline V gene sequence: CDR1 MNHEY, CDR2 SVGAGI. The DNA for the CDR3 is TGTGCCAGCAGTTACTCGGGACAGGGGGGAAAAGCTTTCTTT. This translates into CASSYSGQGGKAFF.

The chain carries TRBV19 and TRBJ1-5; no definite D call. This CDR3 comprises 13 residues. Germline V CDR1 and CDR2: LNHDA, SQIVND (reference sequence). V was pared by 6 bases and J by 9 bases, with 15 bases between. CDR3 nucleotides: TGTGCCAGTAGGGGATTCGCTCTGGGGCCCCAGCATTTT. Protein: CASRGFALGPQHF.

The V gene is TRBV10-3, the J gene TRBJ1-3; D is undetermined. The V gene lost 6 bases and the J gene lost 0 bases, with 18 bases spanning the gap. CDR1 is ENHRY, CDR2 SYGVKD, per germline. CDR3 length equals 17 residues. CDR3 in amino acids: CAISRSPDGYSGNTIYF. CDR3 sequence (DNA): TGTGCCATCAGCCGATCCCCTGACGGGTACTCTGGAAACACCATATATTTT.

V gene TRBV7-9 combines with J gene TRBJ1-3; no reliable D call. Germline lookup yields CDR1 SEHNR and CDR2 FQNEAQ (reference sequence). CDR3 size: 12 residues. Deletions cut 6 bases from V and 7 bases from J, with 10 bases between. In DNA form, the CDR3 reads TGTGCCAGCAGTTTGGGTCAGAACACCATATATTTT. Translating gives CASSLGQNTIYF.

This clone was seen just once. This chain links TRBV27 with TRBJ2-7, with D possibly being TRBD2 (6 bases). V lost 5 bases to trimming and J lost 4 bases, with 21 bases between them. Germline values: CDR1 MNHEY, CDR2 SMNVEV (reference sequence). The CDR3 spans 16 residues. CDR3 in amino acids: CASSPRPGTSQYEQYF. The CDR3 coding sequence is TGTGCCAGCAGTCCGCGACCCGGGACTTCTCAATACGAGCAGTACTTC.

In DNA form, the CDR3 reads TGTGCCAGCAGTGTTCTAGGGGGTCATGAGCAGTTCTTC. Its translation: CASSVLGGHEQFF. The chain couples TRBV2 to TRBJ2-1; tentative D call: TRBD1 (6 bases). The V and J ends lost 4 bases and 8 bases respectively, with 12 bases between them. The CDR3 spans 13 residues. The germline V gene encodes CDR1 SNHLY and CDR2 FYNNEI.

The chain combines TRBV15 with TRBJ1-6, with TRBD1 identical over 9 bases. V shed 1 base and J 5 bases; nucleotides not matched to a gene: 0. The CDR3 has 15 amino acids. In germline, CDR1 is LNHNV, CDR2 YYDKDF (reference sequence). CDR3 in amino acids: CATSRGTGDNSPLHF. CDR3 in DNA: TGTGCCACCAGCAGAGGGACAGGGGATAATTCACCCCTCCACTTT.

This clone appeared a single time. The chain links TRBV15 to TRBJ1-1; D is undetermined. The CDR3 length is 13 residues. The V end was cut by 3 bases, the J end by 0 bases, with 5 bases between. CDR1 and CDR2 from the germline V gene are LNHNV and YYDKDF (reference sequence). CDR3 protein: CATSSSMNTEAFF. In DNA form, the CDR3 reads TGTGCCACCAGCAGTTCCATGAACACTGAAGCTTTCTTT. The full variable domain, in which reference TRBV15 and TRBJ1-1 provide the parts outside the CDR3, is DAMVIQNPRYQVTQFGKPVTLSCSQTLNHNVMYWYQQKSSQAPKLLFHYYDKDFNNEADTPDNFQSRRPNTSFCFLDIRSPGLGDTAMYLCATSSSMNTEAFFGQGTRLTVV.

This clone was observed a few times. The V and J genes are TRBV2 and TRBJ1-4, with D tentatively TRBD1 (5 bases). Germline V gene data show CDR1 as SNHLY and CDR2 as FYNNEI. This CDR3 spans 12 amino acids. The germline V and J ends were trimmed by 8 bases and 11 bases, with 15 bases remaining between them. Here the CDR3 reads CASGQGGPKLFF. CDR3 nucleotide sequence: TGTGCCAGCGGGCAGGGCGGACCCAAACTGTTTTTT.

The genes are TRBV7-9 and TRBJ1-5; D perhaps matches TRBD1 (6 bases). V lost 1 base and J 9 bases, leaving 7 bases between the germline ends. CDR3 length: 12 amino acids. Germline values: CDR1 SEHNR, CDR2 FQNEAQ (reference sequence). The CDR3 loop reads CASSLVGGPQHF. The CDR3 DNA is TGTGCCAGCAGCTTAGTAGGGGGGCCCCAGCATTTT.

The CDR3 nucleotides are TGTGCCAGCAGTACCCTAGCGGGGGGCGCAAGTAACATTCAGTACTTC. Its protein is CASSTLAGGASNIQYF. The chain is built from TRBV28 and TRBJ2-4, with TRBD2 identical over 11 bases. The CDR3 sequence is 16 residues long. CDR1 MDHEN and CDR2 SYDVKM come from the germline V gene. The trim removed 5 bases at V and 7 bases at J, leaving 10 bases unmatched.

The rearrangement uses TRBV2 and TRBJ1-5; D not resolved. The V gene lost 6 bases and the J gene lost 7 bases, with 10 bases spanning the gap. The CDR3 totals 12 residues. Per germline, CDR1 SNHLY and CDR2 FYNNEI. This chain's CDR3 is CASSTMVQPQHF. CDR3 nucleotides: TGTGCCAGCAGCACTATGGTCCAGCCCCAGCATTTT.

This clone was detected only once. In nucleotides, the CDR3 is TGTGCCAGTAGTAAGACTAGCGGGAGCTCCTACGAGCAGTACTTC. It is translated as CASSKTSGSSYEQYF. The chain employs TRBV19 and TRBJ2-7, with 12 bases matching TRBD2. The CDR3 runs to 15 residues. The ends lost 4 bases at V and 0 bases at J; junction bases unmatched: 1. Per the germline V gene, CDR1 is LNHDA and CDR2 is SQIVND (reference sequence).

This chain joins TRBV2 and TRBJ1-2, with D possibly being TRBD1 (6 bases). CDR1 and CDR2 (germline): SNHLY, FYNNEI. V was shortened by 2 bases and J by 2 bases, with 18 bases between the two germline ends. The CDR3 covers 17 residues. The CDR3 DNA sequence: TGTGCCAGCAGTGAAAGGAGACGAGGGGGTTCCAACTATGGCTACACCTTC. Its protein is CASSERRRGGSNYGYTF.

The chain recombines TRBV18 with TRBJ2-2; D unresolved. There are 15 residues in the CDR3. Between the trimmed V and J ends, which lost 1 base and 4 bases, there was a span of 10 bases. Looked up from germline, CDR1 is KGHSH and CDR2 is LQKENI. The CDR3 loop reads CASSPQSQITGELFF. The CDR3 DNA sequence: TGTGCCAGCTCACCACAGTCACAGATCACCGGGGAGCTGTTTTTT.

CDR3 nucleotide sequence: TGTGCCACCAGCAGGTGGGGGCGGGGGACAGATACGCAGTATTTT. Protein: CATSRWGRGTDTQYF. The chain links TRBV15 to TRBJ2-3; D may be TRBD2 (7 bases). Germline CDR1 and CDR2: LNHNV and YYDKDF (reference sequence). V dropped 3 bases and J dropped 3 bases, with 13 bases sitting between them. The CDR3 sequence is 15 residues long.

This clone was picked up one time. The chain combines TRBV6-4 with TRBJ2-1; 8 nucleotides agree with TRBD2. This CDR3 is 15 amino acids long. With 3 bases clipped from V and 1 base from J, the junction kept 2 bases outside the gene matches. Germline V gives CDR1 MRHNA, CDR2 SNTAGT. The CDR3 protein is CASSEREVSYNEQFF. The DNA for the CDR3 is TGTGCCAGCAGTGAGCGGGAGGTTTCCTACAATGAGCAGTTCTTC.

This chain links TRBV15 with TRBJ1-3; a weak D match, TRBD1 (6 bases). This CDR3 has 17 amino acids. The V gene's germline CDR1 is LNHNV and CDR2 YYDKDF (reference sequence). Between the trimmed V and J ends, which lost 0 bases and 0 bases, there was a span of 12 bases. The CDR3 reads CATSRDIGTFSGNTIYF. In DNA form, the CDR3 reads TGTGCCACCAGCAGAGATATCGGGACATTCTCTGGAAACACCATATATTTT.

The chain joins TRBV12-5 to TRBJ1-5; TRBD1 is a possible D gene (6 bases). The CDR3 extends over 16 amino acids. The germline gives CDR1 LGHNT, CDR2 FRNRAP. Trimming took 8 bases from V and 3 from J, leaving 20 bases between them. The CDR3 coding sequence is TGTGCTAGTAACGGGGGGCCGGACAGACTCAATCAGCCCCAGCATTTT. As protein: CASNGGPDRLNQPQHF. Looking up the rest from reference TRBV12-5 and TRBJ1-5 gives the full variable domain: DARVTQTPRHKVTEMGQEVTMRCQPILGHNTVFWYRQTMMQGLELLAYFRNRAPLDDSGMPKDRFSAEMPDATLATLKIQPSEPRDSAVYFCASNGGPDRLNQPQHFGDGTRLSIL.

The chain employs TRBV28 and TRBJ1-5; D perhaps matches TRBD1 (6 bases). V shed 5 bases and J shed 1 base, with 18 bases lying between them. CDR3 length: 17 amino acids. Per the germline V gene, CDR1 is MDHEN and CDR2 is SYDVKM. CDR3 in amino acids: CASSLPNRVRSNQPQHF. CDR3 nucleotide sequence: TGTGCCAGCAGTCTCCCCAACAGGGTTAGGAGCAATCAGCCCCAGCATTTT.

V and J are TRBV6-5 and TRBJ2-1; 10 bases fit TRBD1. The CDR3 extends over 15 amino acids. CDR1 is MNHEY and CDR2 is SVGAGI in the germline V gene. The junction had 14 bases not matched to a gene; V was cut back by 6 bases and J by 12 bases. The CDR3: CASRKRGTGDAWQFF. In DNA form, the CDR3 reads TGTGCCAGCAGGAAGCGCGGGACAGGGGATGCTTGGCAGTTCTTC.

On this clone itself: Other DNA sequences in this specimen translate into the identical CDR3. This chain's CDR3 is CASSPGTASYEQYF. In DNA, the CDR3 is TGTGCCAGCTCCCCCGGAACGGCTTCCTACGAGCAGTACTTC. The chain has TRBV18 and TRBJ2-7; D unclear. The germline gives CDR1 KGHSH, CDR2 LQKENI. This CDR3 contains 14 residues. V was clipped by 6 bases and J by 1 base, with 13 bases between them.

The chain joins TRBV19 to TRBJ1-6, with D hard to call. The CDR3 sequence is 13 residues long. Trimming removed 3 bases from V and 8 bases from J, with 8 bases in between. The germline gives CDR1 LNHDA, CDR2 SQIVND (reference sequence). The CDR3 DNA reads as TGTGCCAGTAGTATTCGACCCGATTCACCCCTCCACTTT. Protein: CASSIRPDSPLHF.

DNA of the CDR3: TGTGCCAGCAGCCCAGGGCCCCGCATTGAAAAACTGTTTTTT. Amino acids: CASSPGPRIEKLFF. The rearrangement uses TRBV7-2 and TRBJ1-4; perhaps TRBD1 as D (5 bases). The germline gives CDR1 SGHTA, CDR2 FQGNSA. V lost 5 bases and J lost 7, with 14 bases in between. This CDR3 comprises 14 residues. The whole variable domain, remainder taken from reference TRBV7-2 and TRBJ1-4, is GAGVSQSPSNKVTEKGKDVELRCDPISGHTALYWYRQSLGQGLEFLIYFQGNSAPDKSGLPSDRFSAERTGGSVSTLTIQRTQQEDSAVYLCASSPGPRIEKLFFGSGTQLSVL.

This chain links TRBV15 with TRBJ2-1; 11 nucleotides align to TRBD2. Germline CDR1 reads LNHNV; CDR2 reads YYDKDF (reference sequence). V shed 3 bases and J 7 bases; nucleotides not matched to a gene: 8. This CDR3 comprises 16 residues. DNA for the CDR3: TGTGCCACCAGCAGGGGACTAGCGGAGTGGGGGAATGAGCAGTTCTTC. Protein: CATSRGLAEWGNEQFF. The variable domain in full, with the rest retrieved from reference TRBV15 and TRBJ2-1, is DAMVIQNPRYQVTQFGKPVTLSCSQTLNHNVMYWYQQKSSQAPKLLFHYYDKDFNNEADTPDNFQSRRPNTSFCFLDIRSPGLGDTAMYLCATSRGLAEWGNEQFFGPGTRLTVL.

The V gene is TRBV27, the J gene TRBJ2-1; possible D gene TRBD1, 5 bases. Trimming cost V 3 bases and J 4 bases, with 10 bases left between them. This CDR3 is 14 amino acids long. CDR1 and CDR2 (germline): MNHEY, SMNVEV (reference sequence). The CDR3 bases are TGTGCCAGCAGTTTGTTTGACAGTTACAATGAGCAGTTCTTC. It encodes CASSLFDSYNEQFF.

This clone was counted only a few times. DNA of the CDR3: TGTGCCAGTAGTTACGGCCCTCCAAGCTCCTACGAGCAGTACTTC. This sequence encodes CASSYGPPSSYEQYF. This sequence joins TRBV19 and TRBJ2-7; D is ambiguous. CDR3 length equals 15 residues. V was pared by 5 bases and J by 0 bases, with 14 bases between. Germline values: CDR1 LNHDA, CDR2 SQIVND (reference sequence).

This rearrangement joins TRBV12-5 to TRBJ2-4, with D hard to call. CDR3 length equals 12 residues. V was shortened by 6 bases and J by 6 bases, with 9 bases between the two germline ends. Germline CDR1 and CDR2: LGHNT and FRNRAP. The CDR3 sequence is CASGQVGNIQYF. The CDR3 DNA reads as TGTGCTAGTGGCCAAGTAGGAAACATTCAGTACTTC.